This paragraph covers one TCR beta chain sequence. The table came from immunoSEQ multiplex PCR; TCRdb's copy has only in-frame clones and leaves some out. The sample has about 200,000 clones; 75% to 90% are singletons. Trimming took off 6 bases at V and 8 bases at J, with 16 bases between the two ends. From germline, CDR1 is MNHEY and CDR2 SVGEGT. This CDR3 spans 13 amino acids. The data stem from a study of blood T cell repertoires in COVID-19. Study context: Sources were T cells, B-cell-depleted T cells, or PBMCs; the material itself was cDNA or gDNA.

Participants were aged 18 to 89 years, lived in 25 or so US areas, and enrolled virtually. Before being deemed recovered, Cohort 3 donors had two negative PCRs, clearance, or symptom resolution. Sample: PBMCs or T cells enriched from blood (not recorded which). The V call is TRBV6-2 or TRBV6-3, the J call TRBJ1-2, with D perhaps matching TRBD1 (5 bases). The source of this sequence is a woman in her twenties or thirties who had recovered from COVID-19. The CDR3 reads CASSSDTTRGYTF. The CDR3 nucleotides read TGTGCCAGCAGCTCGGACACCACGCGGGGCTACACCTTC.